The 8 T cell receptor beta chains listed next were all sequenced from one sample in a study of T cell responses to AZD1222 COVID-19 vaccine. Repertoires were generated with immunoSEQ multiplex PCR, while TCRdb's copy carries only in-frame clones and drops some. The table lists about 130,000 clones, roughly 90% of them singletons. The sequencing used peripheral blood, collected on day 0 of AZD1222 vaccination. All receptors derive from an adult in good health.

The chain is built from TRBV9 and TRBJ2-2; D is unresolved. Trimming cost V 0 bases and J 4 bases, with 7 bases left between them. CDR3 size: 14 residues. CDR1 SGDLS and CDR2 YYNGEE come from the germline V gene. CDR3 region: CASSVGVGTGELFF. In nucleotides, the CDR3 is TGTGCCAGCAGCGTAGGGGTCGGCACCGGGGAGCTGTTTTTT. Full variable domain (remainder filled in from reference TRBV9 and TRBJ2-2): DSGVTQTPKHLITATGQRVTLRCSPRSGDLSVYWYQQSLDQGLQFLIQYYNGEERAKGNILERFSAQQFPDLHSELNLSSLELGDSALYFCASSVGVGTGELFFGEGSRLTVL.

V is TRBV19 and J is TRBJ1-1; no clear D gene. The germline V and J ends were trimmed by 1 base and 4 bases, with 13 bases remaining between them. The CDR3 is made up of 15 amino acids. Germline CDR1 reads LNHDA; CDR2 reads SQIVND (reference sequence). CDR3 residues: CASSIVSGSGTEAFF. Here the CDR3 DNA reads TGTGCCAGTAGTATAGTATCCGGGTCTGGCACTGAAGCTTTCTTT.

The chain is built from TRBV5-4 and TRBJ2-7; TRBD1 aligns across 9 bases. The CDR3 length is 14 residues. CDR1 and CDR2 from the germline V gene are SGHNT and YYREEE (reference sequence). J lost 4 bases, V lost 9 bases, and 11 bases had no gene match. The CDR3 loop reads CATTEQGASYEQYF. The CDR3, as DNA: TGTGCCACGACAGAACAGGGGGCGTCATACGAGCAGTACTTC.

The chain carries TRBV28 and TRBJ2-7; 10 bases agree with TRBD1. Germline V CDR1 and CDR2: MDHEN, SYDVKM. The V and J ends lost 4 bases and 5 bases, in that order; junction bases with no gene match: 8. CDR3 length: 15 amino acids. CDR3 DNA sequence: TGTGCCAGCAGTTCCGAGGGACAGGGGAATAACGAGCAGTACTTC. This gives the protein CASSSEGQGNNEQYF.

This clone was seen only once. This sequence joins TRBV6-5 and TRBJ1-1; TRBD1 is a possible D gene (5 bases). In germline, CDR1 is MNHEY, CDR2 SVGAGI. Trimming removed 7 bases at V and 1 base at J, with 16 bases between. This CDR3 is 15 amino acids long. This CDR3 is CASNTQVSSNTEAFF. In nucleotides, the CDR3 is TGTGCCAGCAATACACAGGTGAGCTCGAACACTGAAGCTTTCTTT.

The V and J genes are TRBV10-3 and TRBJ1-4, with D perhaps TRBD1 (5 bases). The CDR3 contains 15 residues. V was clipped by 2 bases and J by 7 bases, with 14 bases between them. The germline V gene encodes CDR1 ENHRY and CDR2 SYGVKD. The CDR3 region has the DNA TGTGCCATCAGTGAGATGCGGTCGGGACGTGAAAAACTGTTTTTT. Amino acids: CAISEMRSGREKLFF.

The rearrangement uses TRBV19 and TRBJ1-1; 8 bases are shared with TRBD1. The germline V gene encodes CDR1 LNHDA and CDR2 SQIVND (reference sequence). The length of the CDR3 is 16 residues. V dropped 4 bases and J dropped 1; count of bases not matched to a gene: 8. The CDR3, as DNA: TGTGCCAGTAGTACCCTAGGGACAGGTTGGAACACTGAAGCTTTCTTT. As protein: CASSTLGTGWNTEAFF.

The V gene is TRBV19, the J gene TRBJ1-2; possible D gene TRBD1, 5 bases. V was trimmed by 10 bases and J by 4 bases, leaving 25 bases between them. The CDR3 totals 16 residues. Germline V CDR1 and CDR2: LNHDA, SQIVND (reference sequence). CDR3 DNA: TGTGCCACCCGGCGGTTTAGGCAGGGAAAGAGCTATGGCTACACCTTC. Residues: CATRRFRQGKSYGYTF.